The present entry profiles one TCR beta chain with its context. Its antigen is unknown. No qualities accompany the bases; no much larger clone lies one base away. This specimen comes from a study of cytomegalovirus exposure and HLA in healthy donors (dated by TCRdb to about 2017). Broadly, across the study: In an earlier analysis of approximately 500 of the donors, approximately 260 Gb of sequence data and approximately 100 million unique TCR beta sequences from 150 million to 200 million T cells were reported. About 330 gigabases of sequencing data and around 85 million unique TCR sequences made up an early release that covered nearly 650 HLA-typed donors. Of the roughly 400 genotyped donors, 70% to 90% were placed in the genetic ancestry cluster associated with self-reported Caucasian donors. The study was designed to test whether signatures of past pathogen exposure could be identified by cataloging public T cell receptors. The T cell repertoires of 666 subjects were profiled by immunosequencing and related to cytomegalovirus serostatus. In addition to the first cohort of around 670 subjects, a separate validation cohort of 130 or so different subjects was used. To predict cytomegalovirus infection status, the study brought together high-throughput TCR immunosequencing, statistical association of individual TCRs with disease status, and machine learning. A later analysis re-examined previously published TCR beta repertoires from about 670 donors and added high-resolution HLA genotyping to investigate patterns of TCR occurrence. Rather than using new phenotypic data, the later analysis identified candidate immune exposures from TCR beta sequences and from how often those sequences occurred across donors. An earlier analysis of more than 450 of the donors used high-throughput TCR beta sequencing to judge whether each TCR beta V gene segment behaved as functional or pseudogenic. Alongside the repertoire data, information on donor age, sex, ethnicity and CMV serostatus was compiled. Genome-wide SNP genotypes for about 55% of the roughly 670 donors were used in a later genetic analysis, which treated that subset as a discovery cohort. All discovery cohort repertoires had been generated using a single sequencing platform. Class I and class II HLA loci were covered by the typing at four-digit resolution. Typing coverage varied by locus: roughly 620-640 donors for A, B, C, DRB1 and DQB1; approximately 500 for DQA1; more than 600 for DPA1; around 490 for DPB1. Because of strong linkage in the cohort, four to six DR-DQ haplotypes were treated as single units for association and clustering. Among about 400 genotyped donors of the cohort, an average of around 240,000 unique TCR beta nucleotide sequences was sequenced per donor, of which 15% to 20% were non-productive. What the research found in general, with its limitations: A further reported finding was that TCR beta sequences accurately predicted the HLA-A and HLA-B alleles for most subjects in the first cohort. Strong co-occurrence of HLA alleles, especially DR and DQ, made assigning TCR associations to individual alleles difficult. The 87-base-pair reads could not distinguish some IMGT-functional V segments, including TRBV6-2 and TRBV6-3, so those segments were excluded. In a later genetic analysis, a missense DCLRE1C variant was associated with V-gene and J-gene trimming of TCR beta chains, and the association was replicated in an independent cohort. Only TCR beta chains were sequenced in this cohort, and the absence of alpha or paired-chain data limited detectable features. For the cohort, immune exposure information was limited to CMV serostatus. Compared with equally common non-associated chains, HLA-associated TCR beta chains in a later analysis were more clonally expanded and had lower generation probabilities. Across donors, most TCR sequences were observed very rarely, whereas some public TCRs were present in many individuals. Correlated functional status among segregating V segments might be attributable to linkage disequilibrium, but an unknown experimental factor could not be ruled out. In an earlier analysis of several hundred of the donors, most TCR beta V segments were observed in productive rearrangements about 90% or about 30% of the time, broadly matching IMGT annotations. In vitro tests confirmed that a few of the cytomegalovirus-associated TCR beta chains recognize cytomegalovirus antigens. The study listed approximately 150 TCR beta chains as associated with cytomegalovirus. According to a later analysis, parvovirus B19, influenza, CMV and Epstein-Barr virus appeared linked to several top co-occurrence clusters. Because HLA typing was unavailable for some donors at each locus, only the typed subset was used in association tests. The authors suggested that the approach could potentially be generalized to other disease states and immunological phenotypes. In a later genetic analysis, fewer N-insertions in productive TCRs were reported among donors in an Asian-associated ancestry cluster than the roughly 700-donor mean. Sequencing depth was assumed to be roughly uniform across donors in the presence/absence analyses, though that assumption may not hold. According to a later analysis, most CMV-associated TCR beta chains appeared to be HLA-restricted, and the HLA associations seemed to be driven largely by CMV exposure. The sequencing pipeline was judged likely to have produced a cluster of highly shared sequence variants as a technical artifact. The classifier was reported to diagnose cytomegalovirus status with high specificity and sensitivity in both the original and validation cohorts. In a later analysis, TCR association rates were found to vary across HLA loci, with the most associated TCRs seen for DRB1 alleles and the fewest for HLA-C alleles. The earlier analysis of about 600 of the donors excluded roughly 17 rarely observed V segments, including chromosome 9 orphons, because counts were too low. At a false discovery rate of 0.05, a later analysis linked fewer than 20,000 TCR beta sequences to specific HLA alleles.

Inclusive of the bounding cysteine and phenylalanine, the CDR3 is 9 residues long. CDR3 DNA only is kept here, 27 bases in frame from base 1. Cut back by 6 bases and 10 bases, the V and J ends lie 9 bases apart. The germline V gene (reference sequence) provides CDR1 DFQATT and CDR2 SNEGSKA. The library relied on the immunoSEQ multiplex PCR assay. For the multiplex PCR, a mixture combining 60 forward primers for TCR Vbeta segments and 13 reverse primers for TCR Jbeta segments was used. The CDR3 region of rearranged TCR beta genes was amplified from genomic DNA by a multiplex PCR assay. The Illumina HiSeq System was used to sequence the amplified TCR beta libraries as 87-base-pair reads. Concerning the study's data processing: In a later analysis, roughly 80 million unique TCR beta chains were counted across the roughly 610 repertoires, and roughly 11 million of these chains were shared by at least two donors. To remove PCR and sequencing errors, raw reads were error-corrected and collapsed into unique sequences using a nearest-neighbor algorithm that merged closely related sequences. To assign V, D and J gene segments, CDR3 sequences were aligned to IMGT reference sequences. For a sequence to be retained, a match of at least six nucleotides was required to both a V gene segment and a J gene segment. A rearrangement was called productive if the CDR3 had no stop codons and remained in frame with V and J, and every other rearrangement was called non-productive. CDR3 was defined by IMGT convention, running from the second conserved V-encoded cysteine to the conserved J-encoded phenylalanine. The earlier analysis of around 640 of the donors excluded sequences that lacked an unambiguous match to a single V gene segment. An earlier analysis of approximately 590 of the donors classified V segments as functional when productive rearrangements were above 56.7% and as segregating when the standard deviation between donors was above 5%. A statistical classification framework was built for diagnosing cytomegalovirus status from the catalog of TCR beta chain sequences. A later analysis assigned V and J genes by comparing TCR nucleotide sequences with IMGT/GENE-DB human TR gene sequences. The TCRdist pipeline was used in a later analysis to assign CDR3 sequences and most-parsimonious VDJ recombination scenarios. A later analysis defined each TCR beta chain by its CDR3 amino acid sequence plus V-gene family, and excluded reads lacking a unique V-gene family. To address suspected cross-contamination and a sequencing artifact, a later analysis removed some 620 highly shared, low-generation-probability nucleotide sequences. In a later analysis, a clonal expansion index for each public chain was calculated from normalized within-repertoire ranks of inferred template counts. A later analysis computed generation probabilities with a VDJ recombination model fitted to out-of-frame rearrangements, and checked the results against IGoR. A later analysis scored TCR-TCR, TCR-HLA and TCR-CMV co-occurrence with hypergeometric tests, applying a repertoire-size bias correction to TCR pairs. False discovery rates were estimated in a later analysis by permuting HLA or CMV assignments 20 times. In a later analysis, co-occurring TCRs were grouped using DBSCAN, and TCRdist sequence similarity was added for clustering within HLA-allele-positive subsets. Co-occurrence clustering excluded repertoires with fewer than 30,000 or more than 120,000 public chains, plus five with anomalous nucleotide sharing. In TCRdb, the immuneACCESS table is reduced to in-frame sequences with V and J assigned. These tables do not hold every clone; where another copy was compared, an unresolved V gene accounts for under half, and the others remain unexplained. That table supplies the V and J calls and clone size; D and trimming were determined from the DNA. The sample table shows some 45,000 clones, and around 72% are seen once. Roughly 3.4% of the sample is taken by the ten largest.

The cohort was made up of under 800 healthy bone marrow donors. At the time of sampling, all cohort members were nominally healthy, though unrecorded immune exposures were likely present. The donor tested CMV seronegative, placing the donor among the 350 to 400 seronegative members of the cohort. Each donor provided a peripheral blood sample, and peripheral blood mononuclear cells were used for TCR beta sequencing. The Qiagen DNeasy Blood Extraction Kit was used to extract genomic DNA from the blood cell samples. The sample consisted of PBMCs. The source of this sequence is a young woman in good health and CMV-seronegative. The sequence joins TRBV20-1 to TRBJ2-5; no D gene call is confident. CDR3 protein: CSAHSGQYF. The DNA sequence is given as TGCAGTGCCCATTCAGGCCAGTACTTC.